These 5 T cell receptor beta chains were all obtained from the same sample, sequenced in a study of cytomegalovirus exposure and HLA in healthy donors. PCR employed 60 Vbeta and 13 Jbeta primers. Using immunoSEQ multiplex PCR, the repertoire was profiled, and TCRdb retains in-frame clones only, with some absent. Of over 110,000 clones detected, roughly three quarters appear once; the ten largest clones hold about 2.9%. The sequencing input was PBMCs. These receptor sequences come from a female donor in good health and CMV-seronegative.

This chain connects TRBV7-2 to TRBJ1-2; TRBD1 is a possible D gene (5 bases). The CDR3 runs 15 residues. Between the trimmed V and J ends, which lost 5 bases and 7 bases, there was a span of 20 bases. The germline V gene encodes CDR1 SGHTA and CDR2 FQGNSA. The DNA of the CDR3 is TGTGCCAGCAGCCAGGTTAGGGGAATCGTAACTGGCTACACCTTC. It yields the protein CASSQVRGIVTGYTF.

Regarding this clone: In the same sample, other DNA sequences code for this CDR3. CDR3 in DNA: TGCGCCAGCAGCCTAGACGGAAACTATGGCTACACCTTC. It yields the protein CASSLDGNYGYTF. The chain uses TRBV5-1 and TRBJ1-2; D remains ambiguous. Germline CDR1 and CDR2: SGHRS and YFSETQ. Trimming stripped 4 bases from V and 2 bases from J, with 9 bases between. The CDR3 has 13 amino acids.

The rearrangement links TRBV27 to TRBJ1-6, with D perhaps matching TRBD1 (5 bases). V shed 2 bases and J shed 13 bases, with 15 bases lying between them. Germline CDR1 reads MNHEY; CDR2 reads SMNVEV (reference sequence). This CDR3 has 14 residues. Written as DNA, the CDR3 is TGTGCCAGCAGTTTAGGGTTGACTTGGGGCCCCCTCCACTTT. Translation gives CASSLGLTWGPLHF.

This clone was picked up a small number of times. The V call is TRBV19, the J call TRBJ2-2; TRBD2 matches at 8 bases. Germline V CDR1 and CDR2: LNHDA, SQIVND (reference sequence). V lost 7 bases and J lost 2; bases outside the gene matches: 9. The CDR3 is made up of 16 amino acids. This CDR3 reads CASTTIAGSNTGELFF. CDR3 bases: TGTGCCAGTACGACCATAGCGGGGTCCAACACCGGGGAGCTGTTTTTT.

The chain combines TRBV2 with TRBJ1-6; TRBD1 might be the D (6 bases). Trimming left V 6 bases short and J 0 bases short, with 9 bases between. The germline gives CDR1 SNHLY, CDR2 FYNNEI. CDR3 length: 15 residues. CDR3 nucleotide sequence: TGTGCCAGCAGAGAACAGGGCTCCTATAATTCACCCCTCCACTTT. This translates into CASREQGSYNSPLHF.